This T cell receptor (beta chain) was observed in a study of T cells after yellow fever vaccination. The study, taken as a whole, reports: A faster peak, day 5 versus 15, was reached by the weaker secondary response. Some clonotypes, a small share, were shared between CD4 and CD8 compartments.

As TCR cDNA was made by 5'RACE template switching, a universal primer site and UMIs were added. Via MiXCR, TCRdb re-called the 5' RACE reads, giving one row per CDR3 protein. The sample carries approximately 610,000 distinct CDR3 sequences, 17% recorded once. The V end lost 0 bases, the J end lost 8 bases, and 11 bases lay between the germline ends. This CDR3 is 14 amino acids long. From germline, CDR1 is DFQATT and CDR2 SNEGSKA (reference sequence). This clonotype was recorded a few times. Its antigen is unknown. This receptor was obtained from a man between 18 and 29 years old who received the YFV17D yellow fever vaccine. V and J are TRBV20-1 and TRBJ1-6; D perhaps matches TRBD1 (5 bases). Specimen: PBMCs, collected 5 days after the first yellow fever vaccination. This chain's CDR3 is CSARDNRIYSPLHF. The CDR3 DNA is TGCAGTGCTAGAGATAACAGGATCTATTCACCCCTCCACTTT.